A selection of T cell receptor beta chains follows, all from one sample in a study of T cells in Graves' hyperthyroidism and ophthalmopathy. MiXCR, applied by TCRdb to the multiplex PCR reads, yields one record per CDR3 protein. The sample consists of around 520,000 distinct CDR3 sequences, around 13% of them appearing once. Sample: blood. The receptors were sampled from a woman aged 40 to 50 with Graves' hyperthyroidism. Both conserved end residues are part of each CDR3. The D gene is left open where the match is weak. Clone size appears in some rows only: once, few, many, or a class for an expanded clone.

J gene | V gene | CDR3 length | clone size | D gene | CDR3 DNA | CDR3 protein
TRBJ1-4 | TRBV14 | 15 | few | - | TGTGCCAGCAGCCAAGGGAGAATCCATAATGAAAAACTGTTTTTT | CASSQGRIHNEKLFF
TRBJ2-7 | TRBV7-9 | 14 | few | TRBD1 | TGTGCCAGCAGCTCAGACAGGGGGCGGGACGAGCAGTACTTC | CASSSDRGRDEQYF
TRBJ2-7 | TRBV7-2 | 11 | - | - | TGTGCCAGCGGCTTTAGTGACGAGCAGTACTTC | CASGFSDEQYF
TRBJ2-3 | TRBV2 | 15 | many | TRBD1 | TGTGCCAGCCGTAGACAGGGGGCTTACGCAGATACGCAGTATTTT | CASRRQGAYADTQYF
TRBJ2-3 | TRBV20-1 | 16 | many | - | TGCAGTGCCGTATTTACAGGGTATGCGGGCACAGATACGCAGTATTTT | CSAVFTGYAGTDTQYF
TRBJ2-1 | TRBV20-1 | 15 | many | TRBD2 | TGCAGTGCTAGAGTTCCGGGACTAGCGTCTCATGAGCAGTTCTTC | CSARVPGLASHEQFF
TRBJ2-3 | TRBV20-1 | 17 | many | - | TGCAGTGCTAGTCCCCTTACTAAAGTGGGGGGCACAGATACGCAGTATTTT | CSASPLTKVGGTDTQYF
TRBJ2-7 | TRBV28 | 14 | - | - | TGTGCCATACGCACGTTGAGGGTTATGGACGAGCAGTACTTC | CAIRTLRVMDEQYF
TRBJ2-7 | TRBV27 | 15 | many | TRBD2 | TGTGCCAGCAGCTTTGGACTAGCGGGGTCCTACGAGCAGTACTTC | CASSFGLAGSYEQYF
TRBJ1-2 | TRBV6-1 | 12 | many | - | TGTGCCAGCAGAGCGGACAGCTATGGCTACACCTTC | CASRADSYGYTF
TRBJ1-1 | TRBV20-1 | 13 | many | - | TGCAGTGCTACTGACGGGGTTGGCACTGAAGCTTTCTTT | CSATDGVGTEAFF
TRBJ2-5 | TRBV4-2 | 14 | - | - | TGTGCCAGCAGCCACTCGGGAGTCCAAGAGACCCAGTACTTC | CASSHSGVQETQYF
TRBJ2-2 | TRBV6-1 | 14 | once | - | TGTGCCAGCAACTACGGAACGAACACCGGGGAGCTGTTTTTT | CASNYGTNTGELFF
TRBJ2-1 | TRBV12-3/TRBV12-4 | 13 | many | - | TGTGCCAGCAGTGGACAGACCTACAATGAGCAGTTCTTC | CASSGQTYNEQFF
TRBJ2-2 | TRBV11-2 | 15 | many | - | TGTGCCAGCAGCTTCGGCAAATTAATCACCGGGGAGCTGTTTTTT | CASSFGKLITGELFF
TRBJ2-3 | TRBV20-1 | 16 | many | TRBD2 | TGCAGTGCTGATCCGGGACTAGCGAAGAGCACAGATACGCAGTATTTT | CSADPGLAKSTDTQYF
TRBJ2-7 | TRBV6-1 | 13 | few | TRBD1 | TGTGCCAGCAAACAGGGGCTTCGGTACGAGCAGTACTTC | CASKQGLRYEQYF
TRBJ2-7 | TRBV2 | 14 | - | - | TGTGCCAGCAGTGACTGGGCAGACTCCTACGAGCAGTACTTC | CASSDWADSYEQYF
TRBJ1-2 | TRBV12-3/TRBV12-4 | 13 | many | - | TGTGCCAGCAGTTTAGGTCAACACGGTGGCTACACCTTC | CASSLGQHGGYTF
TRBJ1-5 | TRBV19 | 15 | many | TRBD1 | TGTGCCAGTACCACTAGGGGACAGGGAGGACAGCCCCAGCATTTT | CASTTRGQGGQPQHF
TRBJ1-3 | TRBV24-1 | 13 | - | - | TGTGCCACCAGTGCGGGGCTTGGAAACACCATATATTTT | CATSAGLGNTIYF
TRBJ1-1 | TRBV27 | 16 | many | - | TGTGCCAGCAGTTTACTACTTAGGGGCCAGAACACTGAAGCTTTCTTT | CASSLLLRGQNTEAFF
TRBJ1-2 | TRBV27 | 14 | many | - | TGTGCCAGCAGCTCACGGGCCGCTAACTATGGCTACACCTTC | CASSSRAANYGYTF
TRBJ1-2 | TRBV11-2 | 12 | many | - | TGTGCCAGCAGCTTAGATCAGCCTGGGATCACCTTC | CASSLDQPGITF
TRBJ2-3 | TRBV27 | 16 | - | - | TGTGCCAGCAGTTTATCATCTATGGGCCCCACAGATACGCAGTATTTT | CASSLSSMGPTDTQYF
TRBJ2-7 | TRBV7-2 | 15 | many | TRBD1 | TGTGCCAGCAGCTACCAAGGGACAGTCTCCTACGAGCAGTACTTC | CASSYQGTVSYEQYF
TRBJ2-7 | TRBV29-1 | 12 | many | TRBD1 | TGCAGCGCCGGGACAGGGAGCACCGAGCAGTACTTC | CSAGTGSTEQYF
TRBJ2-2 | TRBV10-3 | 18 | many | - | TGTGCCATCAGGCGGAGTAGAGCGGGGACACCCAACACCGGGGAGCTGTTTTTT | CAIRRSRAGTPNTGELFF
TRBJ2-7 | TRBV20-1 | 13 | - | TRBD2 | TGCAGTGCTAGATCTAGCGGGAGAGGGGAGCAGTACTTC | CSARSSGRGEQYF
TRBJ2-7 | TRBV28 | 18 | many | TRBD1 | TGTGCCAGCAGTGGTCCACCCGACAGGGGGGAATGGACCTACGAGCAGTACTTC | CASSGPPDRGEWTYEQYF
TRBJ1-4 | TRBV7-2 | 14 | many | TRBD1 | TGTGCCAGCAGCAAGGACAGGGGTAATGAAAAACTGTTTTTT | CASSKDRGNEKLFF